The text below deals with one T cell receptor (beta chain). Its antigen remains unknown. The source of the sample is a study of vaccination and CD4 T cells after COVID-19. The ends lost 3 bases at V and 4 bases at J; junction bases unmatched: 6. Germline V gives CDR1 MDHEN, CDR2 SYDVKM. The length of the CDR3 is 16 residues. Treatment meaning: roughly ten-day PBMC culture with coronavirus spike peptide pools or control peptides (ViraFEST assay). CD4+ T cells of the unexposed donor were collected before the COVID-19 pandemic (2011-2018). Alongside approximately 11 IU/ml IL-2 and around 10 ug/ml peptide pools, PBMCs were cultured at a few million per well. The study sequenced cultured CD4+ T cell DNA using the Oncomine TCR Beta short-read assay. It was from cultured CD4+ T cells that genomic DNA was extracted. Via MiXCR, TCRdb re-called the PCR reads, giving one row per CDR3 protein. Among approximately 9,100 distinct CDR3 sequences listed, 36% were seen once.

This chain links TRBV28 with TRBJ2-1, with 10 bases that match TRBD2. The clonotype originates from a human donor in good health. What was sequenced was CD4+ T cells from blood, cultured in vitro. CDR3 protein: CASSFLGTSDYNEQFF. CDR3 bases: TGTGCCAGCAGTTTCTTAGGGACTAGCGATTACAATGAGCAGTTCTTC. The variable domain in full, completed from reference TRBV28 and TRBJ2-1, reads DVKVTQSSRYLVKRTGEKVFLECVQDMDHENMFWYRQDPGLGLRLIYFSYDVKMKEKGDIPEGYSVSREKKERFSLILESASTNQTSMYLCASSFLGTSDYNEQFFGPGTRLTVL.